The present T cell receptor beta chain was sequenced within a study of cytomegalovirus exposure and HLA in healthy donors. Clones were read by immunoSEQ multiplex PCR, and TCRdb kept only the in-frame ones, dropping some. The table includes roughly 200,000 clones, approximately 86% detected once. CDR1 is SGDLS, CDR2 YYNGEE, per germline. CDR3 size: 16 residues. J lost 0 bases, V lost 4 bases, and 6 bases had no gene match. This chain connects TRBV9 to TRBJ2-3; 9 positions match TRBD2. The TCR comes from a man aged 25-40 years in good health and CMV-seropositive. The sequenced sample was PBMCs. In nucleotides, the CDR3 is TGTGCCAGCAGCTTGGGACTAGCCTCTAGCACAGATACGCAGTATTTT. Its translation: CASSLGLASSTDTQYF.